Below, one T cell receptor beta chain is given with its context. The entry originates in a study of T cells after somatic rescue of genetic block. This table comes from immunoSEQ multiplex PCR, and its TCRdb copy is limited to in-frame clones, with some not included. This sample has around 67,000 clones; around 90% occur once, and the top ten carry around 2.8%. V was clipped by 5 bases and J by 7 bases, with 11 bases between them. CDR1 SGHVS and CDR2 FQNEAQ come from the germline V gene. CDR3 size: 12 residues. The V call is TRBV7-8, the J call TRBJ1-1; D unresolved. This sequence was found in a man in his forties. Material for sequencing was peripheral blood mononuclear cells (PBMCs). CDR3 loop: CASSTGPFEAFF. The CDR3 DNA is TGTGCCAGCAGCACCGGGCCTTTTGAAGCTTTCTTT.